The 16 T cell receptor beta chains given below trace back to one sample, sequenced in a study of yellow fever vaccine responses in identical twins. Each CDR3 protein gets one entry after TCRdb re-called the RT-PCR reads with MiXCR. The data show about 19,000 distinct CDR3 sequences, with approximately 71% seen just once and 2.2% held by the top ten. This sample comprised T cells from blood (PBMCs), unsorted or a sorted subset (not recorded which), obtained before or after yellow fever vaccination (not recorded which). The receptor set was obtained from a woman under 30 who received the yellow fever vaccine.

The chain couples TRBV12-3 or TRBV12-4 to TRBJ2-1; TRBD2 matches 10 bases. The CDR3 consists of 14 residues. V trimming: 2 bases; J trimming: 8 bases; junction bases outside the gene matches: 3. CDR3 residues: CASSLSGGAYEQFF. CDR3 sequence (DNA): TGTGCCAGCAGTTTAAGCGGGGGGGCCTATGAGCAGTTCTTC.

V is TRBV19 and J is TRBJ2-7; 9 bases line up with TRBD2. The V gene end was trimmed by 10 bases and the J gene end by 3 bases; junction bases not matched to a gene: 7. CDR1 and CDR2 from the germline V gene are LNHDA and SQIVND (reference sequence). CDR3 length: 13 amino acids. CDR3 sequence (DNA): TGTGCCACCAGGCGAGCGGGAGGCTACGAGCAGTACTTC. Its protein is CATRRAGGYEQYF.

This rearrangement joins TRBV29-1 to TRBJ2-1; 8 bases line up with TRBD1. V lost 6 bases, J lost 0 bases, and 4 bases stayed unmatched. Germline values: CDR1 SQVTM, CDR2 ANQGSEA. The CDR3 is made up of 14 amino acids. The DNA of the CDR3 is TGCAGCGTAGGACAGGGAAGCTCCTACAATGAGCAGTTCTTC. Translating it yields CSVGQGSSYNEQFF.

This CDR3 is CASKPGQGAIYF. DNA of the CDR3: TGTGCCAGCAAACCGGGACAGGGAGCCATATATTTT. J is TRBJ1-3 and V is TRBV28; 9 bases align to TRBD1. The CDR3 totals 12 residues. Germline V gives CDR1 MDHEN, CDR2 SYDVKM. With V trimmed by 7 bases and J by 11 bases, 6 bases remained unmatched.

The CDR3 here is CASISLRGKSTDTQYF. The CDR3 DNA is TGTGCCAGCATTTCCCTCAGGGGAAAGAGCACAGATACGCAGTATTTT. This chain connects TRBV2 to TRBJ2-3, with D tentatively TRBD1 (6 bases). Germline CDR1 reads SNHLY; CDR2 reads FYNNEI. Between the trimmed V and J ends, which lost 7 bases and 0 bases, there was a span of 17 bases. CDR3 length equals 16 residues.

The rearrangement links TRBV18 to TRBJ1-2, with D possibly matching TRBD1 (5 bases). V was shortened by 3 bases and J by 3 bases, with 14 bases between the two germline ends. The CDR3 sequence is 15 residues long. CDR1 and CDR2 from the germline V gene are KGHSH and LQKENI. The CDR3 DNA reads TGTGCCAGCTCACCCCAGGACAAGACGTACTATGGCTACACCTTC. Translating gives CASSPQDKTYYGYTF. Variable domain in full (rest from reference TRBV18 and TRBJ1-2): NAGVMQNPRHLVRRRGQEARLRCSPMKGHSHVYWYRQLPEEGLKFMVYLQKENIIDESGMPKERFSAEFPKEGPSILRIQQVVRGDSAAYFCASSPQDKTYYGYTFGSGTRLTVV.

The chain carries TRBV18 and TRBJ2-3; D is unresolved. Trimming took 4 bases from V and 0 from J, leaving 2 bases between them. Germline CDR1 and CDR2: KGHSH and LQKENI. CDR3 size: 12 residues. The CDR3 region is CASSRSTDTQYF. The CDR3 DNA reads TGTGCCAGCTCACGCAGCACAGATACGCAGTATTTT. Complete variable domain (other parts from reference TRBV18 and TRBJ2-3): NAGVMQNPRHLVRRRGQEARLRCSPMKGHSHVYWYRQLPEEGLKFMVYLQKENIIDESGMPKERFSAEFPKEGPSILRIQQVVRGDSAAYFCASSRSTDTQYFGPGTRLTVL.

As for this clonotype: Because the CDR3 is missing its conserved closing phenylalanine or tryptophan, this is likely a read error. The chain joins TRBV29-1 to TRBJ1-1; D remains unclear. The CDR3 consists of 13 residues. Trimming left V 3 bases short and J 0 bases short, with 8 bases between. CDR1 is SQVTM and CDR2 is ANQGSEA in the germline V gene. The CDR3 DNA sequence: TGCAGCGTTGATTCTGCGATGAACACTGAAGCTTTCCTT. This gives the protein CSVDSAMNTEAFL.

The chain employs TRBV3-1 and TRBJ1-2; no clear D gene. V was trimmed by 4 bases and J by 4 bases, leaving 19 bases between them. The CDR3 runs 16 residues. Germline V lookup: CDR1 LGHDT, CDR2 YNNKEL (reference sequence). The CDR3 DNA reads TGTGCCAGCAGCCCGACATTTGTGTCAGTGAGCTATGGCTACACCTTC. Amino acids: CASSPTFVSVSYGYTF.

The CDR3: CASRVGGDNEQFF. CDR3 DNA sequence: TGTGCCAGCAGGGTAGGCGGGGACAATGAGCAGTTCTTC. The chain couples TRBV5-5 to TRBJ2-1, with D perhaps TRBD2 (6 bases). The CDR3 sequence is 13 residues long. Looked up from germline, CDR1 is SGHKS and CDR2 is YYEKEE (reference sequence). The V end was cut by 5 bases, the J end by 5 bases, with 11 bases between.

This clonotype appeared once. The chain has TRBV2 and TRBJ1-3; the D is unclear. CDR3 length equals 14 residues. The germline gives CDR1 SNHLY, CDR2 FYNNEI. V was pared by 6 bases and J by 0 bases, with 9 bases between. CDR3 nucleotides: TGTGCCAGCAGAGTTCTCGACTCTGGAAACACCATATATTTT. This sequence encodes CASRVLDSGNTIYF.

The V gene is TRBV18, the J gene TRBJ2-5; 8 nucleotides line up with TRBD2. Germline V lookup: CDR1 KGHSH, CDR2 LQKENI. With V trimmed by 3 bases and J by 5 bases, 8 bases remained unmatched. This CDR3 is 15 amino acids long. The CDR3 protein is CASSPLSGGGETQYF. DNA for the CDR3: TGTGCCAGCTCACCCCTCAGCGGGGGCGGGGAGACCCAGTACTTC.

This sequence joins TRBV5-1 and TRBJ1-5; D not certain. The germline V gene encodes CDR1 SGHRS and CDR2 YFSETQ. V lost 0 bases and J 0 bases, leaving 4 bases between the germline ends. This CDR3 comprises 14 residues. This CDR3 reads CASSLDASNQPQHF. The CDR3 nucleotides read TGCGCCAGCAGCTTGGACGCTAGCAATCAGCCCCAGCATTTT. Using reference TRBV5-1 and TRBJ1-5 for the parts outside the CDR3, the full variable domain is KAGVTQTPRYLIKTRGQQVTLSCSPISGHRSVSWYQQTPGQGLQFLFEYFSETQRNKGNFPGRFSGRQFSNSRSEMNVSTLELGDSALYLCASSLDASNQPQHFGDGTRLSIL.

The rearrangement links TRBV10-3 to TRBJ1-2, with unresolved D. This CDR3 has 16 amino acids. V shed 2 bases and J shed 2 bases, with 15 bases lying between them. CDR1 and CDR2 (germline): ENHRY, SYGVKD. The CDR3 DNA sequence: TGTGCCATCAGTGAGCCCCTGGAAGGGATAAACTATGGCTACACCTTC. It specifies CAISEPLEGINYGYTF.

The chain employs TRBV20-1 and TRBJ2-7; the D gene is possibly TRBD2 (5 bases). The CDR3 loop spans 12 amino acids. V lost 2 bases and J lost 4, with 9 bases in between. Germline values: CDR1 DFQATT, CDR2 SNEGSKA (reference sequence). CDR3 residues: CSARLADYEQYF. As DNA, the CDR3 is TGCAGTGCTAGACTAGCTGATTACGAGCAGTACTTC.

The table lists this clonotype with a few counts. The chain recombines TRBV11-2 with TRBJ2-3; D is undetermined. Trimming took off 1 base at V and 5 bases at J, with 4 bases between the two ends. Germline CDR1 and CDR2: SGHAT and FQNNGV. The CDR3 length is 12 residues. DNA for the CDR3: TGTGCCAGCAGCTTAGGCCTAGATACGCAGTATTTT. Residues: CASSLGLDTQYF.